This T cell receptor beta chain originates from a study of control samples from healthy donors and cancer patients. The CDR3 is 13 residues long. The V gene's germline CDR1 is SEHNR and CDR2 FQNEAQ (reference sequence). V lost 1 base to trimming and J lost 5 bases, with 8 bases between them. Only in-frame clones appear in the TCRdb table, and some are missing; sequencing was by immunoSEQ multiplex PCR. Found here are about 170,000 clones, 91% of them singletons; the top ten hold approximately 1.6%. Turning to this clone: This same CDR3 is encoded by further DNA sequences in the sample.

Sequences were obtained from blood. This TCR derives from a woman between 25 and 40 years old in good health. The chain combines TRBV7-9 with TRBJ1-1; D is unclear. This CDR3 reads CASSLVGRTEAFF. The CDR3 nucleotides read TGTGCCAGCAGCTTAGTAGGGCGGACTGAAGCTTTCTTT.